Below are 14 T cell receptor beta chains sequenced from a single sample in a study of T cell responses to AZD1222 COVID-19 vaccine. Data came from immunoSEQ multiplex PCR; TCRdb stores just in-frame clones and leaves some out. Altogether roughly 80,000 clones are present, 88% being singletons, with the ten largest covering more than 4.5%. The material sequenced was peripheral blood, taken on day 0 of MenACWY control vaccination. The receptors originated from an adult in good health.

This rearrangement joins TRBV13 to TRBJ2-3; 11 bases line up with TRBD2. The CDR3 spans 17 residues. Germline values: CDR1 PRHDT, CDR2 FYEKMQ (reference sequence). V trimming: 5 bases; J trimming: 2 bases; junction bases outside the gene matches: 9. The CDR3 spells CASSPLRLAGTTDTQYF. The CDR3 DNA reads as TGTGCCAGCAGCCCCCTCCGACTAGCGGGGACCACAGATACGCAGTATTTT.

The V and J genes are TRBV5-1 and TRBJ2-1; 10 bases agree with TRBD1. The CDR3 covers 15 residues. With V trimmed by 4 bases and J by 8 bases, 9 bases remained unmatched. CDR1 SGHRS and CDR2 YFSETQ come from the germline V gene. As DNA, the CDR3 is TGCGCCAGCAGCGCAAGGACAGGGGGGATATATGAGCAGTTCTTC. Its protein product is CASSARTGGIYEQFF.

The genes are TRBV28 and TRBJ2-7; D is uncertain. This CDR3 has 13 amino acids. Germline loops: CDR1 MDHEN, CDR2 SYDVKM. V dropped 11 bases and J dropped 2 bases, with 16 bases sitting between them. The CDR3: CAQGHERPYEQYF. The CDR3 DNA follows: TGTGCCCAAGGGCATGAAAGGCCCTACGAGCAGTACTTC.

This chain uses TRBV5-5 with TRBJ1-4; no clear D. Per germline, CDR1 SGHKS and CDR2 YYEKEE (reference sequence). V dropped 1 base and J dropped 8 bases, with 15 bases sitting between them. This CDR3 is 15 amino acids long. The CDR3 reads CASSLMDFVGEKLFF. In DNA, the CDR3 is TGTGCCAGCAGCTTGATGGACTTCGTTGGGGAAAAACTGTTTTTT.

V is TRBV5-8 and J is TRBJ2-1, with D possibly matching TRBD2 (5 bases). CDR1 and CDR2 from the germline V gene are SGHTS and YDEGEE. Trimming removed 3 bases from V and 9 bases from J, with 13 bases in between. CDR3 length equals 13 residues. The DNA for the CDR3 is TGTGCCAGCAGCTCCACTTGGGCGGGTGAGCAGTTCTTC. Translating gives CASSSTWAGEQFF.

The chain joins TRBV6-5 to TRBJ2-7; weak D call: TRBD2 (6 bases). The CDR3 length is 13 residues. V shed 6 bases and J shed 2 bases, with 11 bases lying between them. In germline, CDR1 is MNHEY, CDR2 SVGAGI. The CDR3 sequence: CASRRGIPYEQYF. The CDR3 bases are TGTGCCAGCAGGCGCGGGATACCCTACGAGCAGTACTTC.

V usage is TRBV7-2 and J usage is TRBJ1-5; no clear D. CDR3 size: 14 residues. Deletions cut 0 bases from V and 6 bases from J, with 9 bases between. CDR1 and CDR2 from the germline V gene are SGHTA and FQGNSA. The CDR3 region is CASSLARTGQPQHF. CDR3 DNA: TGTGCCAGCAGCTTAGCGAGAACCGGTCAGCCCCAGCATTTT. The variable domain in full, with the rest retrieved from reference TRBV7-2 and TRBJ1-5, is GAGVSQSPSNKVTEKGKDVELRCDPISGHTALYWYRQSLGQGLEFLIYFQGNSAPDKSGLPSDRFSAERTGGSVSTLTIQRTQQEDSAVYLCASSLARTGQPQHFGDGTRLSIL.

The rearrangement joins TRBV19 to TRBJ2-1; D not certain. The V and J ends lost 2 bases and 10 bases respectively, with 12 bases between them. The CDR3 spans 13 residues. Germline CDR1 LNHDA, CDR2 SQIVND (reference sequence). The CDR3 here is CASSILVGQEQFF. In nucleotides, the CDR3 is TGTGCCAGTAGTATACTCGTGGGTCAAGAGCAGTTCTTC.

The J gene is TRBJ1-2, the V gene TRBV6-1; D is undetermined. This CDR3 spans 15 amino acids. From germline, CDR1 is MNHNS and CDR2 SASEGT. Trimming shortened V by 0 bases and J by 2 bases, and 10 bases separated the two germline ends. CDR3 DNA: TGTGCCAGCAGTGAAGCGGGGAGCTGGAACTATGGCTACACCTTC. It specifies CASSEAGSWNYGYTF.

CDR3 region: CASSQQQGARADNEQFF. CDR3 sequence (DNA): TGCGCCAGCAGCCAACAACAGGGGGCTAGGGCCGACAATGAGCAGTTCTTC. This chain links TRBV4-3 with TRBJ2-1, with TRBD1 matching 9 bases. Germline values: CDR1 LGHNA, CDR2 YSLEER. The CDR3 extends over 17 amino acids. V lost 2 bases and J lost 5; bases outside the gene matches: 10.

A single count supports this clone. The V gene is TRBV29-1, the J gene TRBJ1-2; 8 bases line up with TRBD1. The germline V gene has CDR1 SQVTM and CDR2 ANQGSEA. J lost 6 bases, V lost 3 bases, and 3 bases had no gene match. The CDR3 loop spans 12 amino acids. The CDR3 sequence is CSVDRGRNGYTF. The CDR3 bases are TGCAGCGTTGACAGGGGGCGGAATGGCTACACCTTC.

The chain recombines TRBV10-1 with TRBJ2-5; D possibly corresponds to TRBD1 (5 bases). From germline, CDR1 is WNHNN and CDR2 SYGVQD (reference sequence). V shed 2 bases and J shed 5 bases, with 12 bases lying between them. The CDR3 totals 14 residues. The chain's CDR3 is CASSERTPGETQYF. The CDR3 DNA reads TGCGCCAGCAGTGAGAGGACACCCGGCGAGACCCAGTACTTC.

This clone was seen a single time. This chain joins TRBV19 and TRBJ1-5, with TRBD1 as a possible D gene (5 bases). The CDR3 loop spans 12 amino acids. Germline V gene sequence: CDR1 LNHDA, CDR2 SQIVND (reference sequence). Between the trimmed V and J ends, which lost 4 bases and 4 bases, there was a span of 5 bases. CDR3 protein: CASSTGNQPQHF. The CDR3 DNA is TGTGCCAGTAGTACAGGGAATCAGCCCCAGCATTTT.

This clone came up once. The V and J genes are TRBV5-4 and TRBJ1-4; 7 bases map to TRBD1. With V trimmed by 0 bases and J by 12 bases, 8 bases remained unmatched. Germline V gives CDR1 SGHNT, CDR2 YYREEE (reference sequence). The CDR3 has 14 residues. The CDR3 DNA sequence: TGTGCCAGCAGCTTGGGACAGGGAGGCCCGGAACTGTTTTTT. This sequence encodes CASSLGQGGPELFF.